Detailed here is one TCR beta chain. This clone's antigen is unknown. Base qualities are not at hand, and no much larger clone is one base apart. The data are from a study of blood T cell repertoires in COVID-19 (dated by TCRdb to 2018 to 2020). In the study overall: The collaborator samples originated in the United States, Italy and Spain and spanned the acute and convalescent phases of COVID-19. The material from the prospective study consisted of cDNA or gDNA derived from T cells, B-cell-depleted T cells, or PBMCs. The dataset comprised deeply sampled blood TCRbeta repertoires from subjects exposed to, actively infected with, or recovered from COVID-19. A freely available public database, intended as a resource for researchers studying the immune response to SARS-CoV-2, is where the repertoires were released. The samples were drawn from the first 160 participants of the ongoing ImmuneRACE study and from 1,254 subjects provided by 6 global collaborators. A de-identified subject ID, COVID-19 status, age in years and sex were almost always included in the sample metadata. Where available, HLA class I and class II types were obtained from metadata supplied by the sample provider rather than from assay-based typing.

Whole blood was collected in K2EDTA tubes by collaborating institutions according to the institutions' own protocols. For TCRbeta analysis, collaborators shipped samples in one of three forms: frozen whole blood, isolated PBMCs, or DNA extracted from either of those sample types. Overall results and qualifications from the work: The quantity of clinical and demographic metadata differed by source and by participant and was supplied without curation.

The immunoSEQ Assay, a bias-controlled multiplex PCR, was used to amplify TCRbeta CDR3 regions from genomic DNA. In the original analysis: Within the assay, amplification of reference gene primers was used to estimate how many nucleated cells each sample contained. Sequence reads were collapsed and filtered to measure the absolute abundance of every unique TCRbeta CDR3 rearrangement. For each sample, productive Simpson clonality was calculated as the square root of Simpson's diversity index across productive rearrangements. In its TCRdb copy, this immuneACCESS table keeps in-frame sequences only and misses some clones. Where compared with another copy, unresolved V genes explain less than half of these, and the others have no known cause. The V and J calls and clone size come from that table; D and trimming were worked out from the DNA. The sample yields fewer than 80,000 clones; about nine tenths were counted once. Approximately 9.7% of the sample lies in the top ten.

The CDR3, cysteine through phenylalanine, is 13 amino acids long. This entry keeps only the CDR3 DNA: 39 bases, framed from base 1. V gives up 5 bases and J gives up 8 bases, and the segment between their germline ends measures 13 bases. As encoded in the germline V gene, CDR1 is MNHEY while CDR2 is SVGAGI. This TCR was recovered from a human donor in a cohort sampled during active COVID-19. The sample comprised peripheral blood. This chain is built from TRBV6-5 and TRBJ2-1; the best D guess is TRBD2, with 5 bases matching. The DNA is TGTGCCAGCAGTACTTCTCTAGCATATGAGCAGTTCTTC. Translated, it reads CASSTSLAYEQFF.